This T cell receptor (beta chain) came from a study of blood T cell repertoires in COVID-19. CDR1 is MNHEY, CDR2 SMNVEV, per germline (reference sequence). The V end was cut by 5 bases, the J end by 7 bases, with 17 bases between. This CDR3 region has 15 residues. Profiled with immunoSEQ multiplex PCR; TCRdb holds only in-frame clones, not every one. Here the sample spans 260,000 or so clones, 70% to 90% being singletons. About this clone: The same CDR3 arises from other DNA sequences in this sample as well.

Everyone who took part was 18 to 89 years old, and they came from some 23 US areas. Sequencing input: PBMCs or T cells enriched from blood (not recorded which). The TCR sequence derives from a woman aged 35 to 49 with acute COVID-19. V gene TRBV27 combines with J gene TRBJ1-4; no firm D call. As DNA, the CDR3 is TGTGCCAGCAGTCCTTCCATACTACTGAGTGAAAAACTGTTTTTT. Its protein is CASSPSILLSEKLFF.